This T cell receptor beta chain was captured by sequencing in a study of blood T cells in healthy people across ages. A second roughly 6 to 11 cycle PCR used barcoded and J-beta primers. One entry per CDR3 protein, called by TCRdb with MiXCR from the 5' RACE reads. The sample consists of approximately 1.5 million distinct CDR3 sequences, around 36% of them appearing once. The V gene lost 6 bases and the J gene lost 11 bases, with 21 bases spanning the gap. CDR3 length: 14 residues. Germline V gene sequence: CDR1 KGHSH, CDR2 LQKENI. The source of this sequence is a woman aged 25 to 39 in good health. The gene calls are TRBV18 and TRBJ2-3; maybe TRBD2 (6 bases). Sequenced: blood. The CDR3 DNA sequence: TGTGCCAGCTCGCCAGGCGGAGGGTACAATGAGCAGTATTTT. The encoded protein is CASSPGGGYNEQYF.